The next 23 T cell receptor beta chains were all read from a single sample in a study of blood T cell repertoires in COVID-19. The protocol was immunoSEQ multiplex PCR, while the TCRdb copy is restricted to in-frame clones and leaves out a portion. The sample consists of about 250,000 clones, around 84% of them appearing once. The material sequenced was PBMCs or T cells enriched from blood (not recorded which). The receptors originated from a man aged 40-50 years who had been exposed to COVID-19.

The chain couples TRBV4-2 to TRBJ2-1; D is perhaps TRBD2 (6 bases). V was cut by 4 bases and J by 6 bases, with 16 bases left in between. The CDR3 runs 15 residues. CDR1 and CDR2 (germline): LGHNA, YNFKEQ. CDR3 in amino acids: CASSRGTLIGNEQFF. CDR3 nucleotide sequence: TGTGCCAGCAGCCGAGGGACTCTAATAGGCAATGAGCAGTTCTTC.

This sequence joins TRBV19 and TRBJ1-2; no clear D. The V gene's germline CDR1 is LNHDA and CDR2 SQIVND (reference sequence). Trimming removed 4 bases from V and 8 bases from J, with 17 bases in between. The CDR3 consists of 14 residues. CDR3 nucleotide sequence: TGTGCCAGTAGTACCCAAGAAGCGGAGAAGGGCTACACCTTC. It is translated as CASSTQEAEKGYTF.

The rearrangement links TRBV5-8 to TRBJ1-2, with no clear D. Trimming took 3 bases from V and 5 from J, leaving 17 bases between them. The CDR3 runs to 15 residues. Germline V gene lookup returns CDR1 SGHTS and CDR2 YDEGEE. Written as DNA, the CDR3 is TGTGCCAGCAGCTCCGTCCCAATGAGTTCGTATGGCTACACCTTC. It is translated as CASSSVPMSSYGYTF.

The chain carries TRBV2 and TRBJ2-3, with 13 bases lining up with TRBD2. This CDR3 region has 19 residues. Germline CDR1 SNHLY, CDR2 FYNNEI. With 6 bases clipped from V and 3 bases from J, the junction kept 15 bases outside the gene matches. The CDR3 spells CASSPGLAGPQVGTDTQYF. DNA for the CDR3: TGTGCCAGCAGCCCGGGACTAGCGGGACCCCAGGTCGGGACAGATACGCAGTATTTT. The full variable domain, completed using reference TRBV2 and TRBJ2-3, is EPEVTQTPSHQVTQMGQEVILRCVPISNHLYFYWYRQILGQKVEFLVSFYNNEISEKSEIFDDQFSVERPDGSNFTLKIRSTKLEDSAMYFCASSPGLAGPQVGTDTQYFGPGTRLTVL.

This chain joins TRBV27 and TRBJ2-7, with a weak D call TRBD2 (5 bases). The CDR3 has 16 amino acids. In germline, CDR1 is MNHEY, CDR2 SMNVEV (reference sequence). V lost 10 bases and J lost 6, with 28 bases in between. CDR3 amino acids: CATSLGSRGRFSEQYF. As DNA, the CDR3 is TGTGCCACCTCCCTAGGATCTCGTGGGAGATTCTCCGAGCAGTACTTC.

Remarks on this clone: The junction does not match germline at one end; this may be a read error. The genes are TRBV7-7 and TRBJ2-2, with 9 bases identical to TRBD1. This CDR3 comprises 14 residues. Germline-derived CDR1 and CDR2 are SSHAT and FNYEAQ (reference sequence). The CDR3 DNA reads as TGTGCTAGCAGCAACAGGGGGCGAACCGGGGAGCTGTTTTTT. Translation gives CASSNRGRTGELFF.

This clone has a handful of counts. The genes are TRBV5-1 and TRBJ2-6, with 7 positions matching TRBD1. V was pared by 3 bases and J by 0 bases, with 12 bases of the junction left unmatched. The CDR3 is made up of 19 amino acids. Germline CDR1 reads SGHRS; CDR2 reads YFSETQ. The CDR3 DNA follows: TGCGCCAGCAGCTCCAGGGGACAGTATTCTTACTCTGGGGCCAACGTCCTGACTTTC. This codes for CASSSRGQYSYSGANVLTF.

The V and J genes are TRBV6-5 and TRBJ2-1, with 7 bases that match TRBD1. The V segment lost 6 bases and the J segment 6 bases; nucleotides outside the gene matches: 11. From germline, CDR1 is MNHEY and CDR2 SVGAGI. This CDR3 spans 15 amino acids. The CDR3 sequence: CASSRTGKIGNEQFF. The CDR3 nucleotides read TGTGCCAGCAGCCGGACAGGAAAGATCGGCAATGAGCAGTTCTTC.

The chain has TRBV7-2 and TRBJ2-1; TRBD1 agrees at 10 bases. Unmatched junction bases numbered 4, after V lost 4 bases and J lost 10 bases. Germline values: CDR1 SGHTA, CDR2 FQGNSA. This CDR3 has 13 amino acids. CDR3 bases: TGTGCCAGCAGCTACGACAGGGGGCGCGAGCAGTTCTTC. This gives the protein CASSYDRGREQFF.

The DNA of the CDR3 is TGCGCCAGCAGCTTGGTCCTAGCGGGGAACAATGAGCAGTTCTTC. Its protein product is CASSLVLAGNNEQFF. The V call is TRBV5-1, the J call TRBJ2-1; 9 nucleotides agree with TRBD2. The CDR3 spans 15 residues. The V gene's germline CDR1 is SGHRS and CDR2 YFSETQ. The ends lost 0 bases at V and 5 bases at J; junction bases unmatched: 3.

Regarding this clone: In the same sample, other DNA sequences code for this CDR3. The CDR3 DNA is TGCGCCAGCAGCTTGGCGGGGGAGACCCAGTACTTC. This gives the protein CASSLAGETQYF. V and J are TRBV5-1 and TRBJ2-5, with D maybe TRBD2 (5 bases). The CDR3 loop spans 12 amino acids. The V gene's germline CDR1 is SGHRS and CDR2 YFSETQ. V was cut by 0 bases and J by 5 bases, with 5 bases left in between.

The chain recombines TRBV7-9 with TRBJ2-1; TRBD2 agrees at 8 bases. J was trimmed by 8 bases and V by 5 bases; bases with no gene match: 11. The germline V gene has CDR1 SEHNR and CDR2 FQNEAQ (reference sequence). The CDR3 consists of 15 residues. DNA for the CDR3: TGTGCCAGCAGCCCCCCCGGGACTAGTCTTGATGAGCAGTTCTTC. Encoded protein: CASSPPGTSLDEQFF.

This clone was seen a single time. V and J are TRBV27 and TRBJ2-1; 12 bases agree with TRBD2. Germline assignment: CDR1 MNHEY and CDR2 SMNVEV (reference sequence). CDR3 length: 19 amino acids. With V trimmed by 7 bases and J by 0 bases, 13 bases remained unmatched. CDR3 amino acids: CASTLTSGSSHSSYNEQFF. The CDR3 DNA sequence: TGTGCCAGCACCTTGACTAGCGGGAGTTCCCACAGCTCCTACAATGAGCAGTTCTTC.

This chain links TRBV5-1 with TRBJ1-2; 8 bases are shared with TRBD1. The trim removed 2 bases at V and 7 bases at J, leaving 7 bases unmatched. Germline V gene lookup returns CDR1 SGHRS and CDR2 YFSETQ. The CDR3 loop spans 14 amino acids. CDR3 DNA sequence: TGCGCCAGCAGCTTTGCTCAGGGGGCGGCTGGCTACACCTTC. It is translated as CASSFAQGAAGYTF.

The V gene is TRBV28, the J gene TRBJ1-5, with no clear D. Germline CDR1 reads MDHEN; CDR2 reads SYDVKM. The CDR3 covers 12 residues. Deletions cut 7 bases from V and 5 bases from J, with 9 bases between. The CDR3 loop reads CASTLSHQPQHF. The DNA of the CDR3 is TGTGCCAGCACCCTGAGTCATCAGCCCCAGCATTTT.

The CDR3 coding sequence is TGCGCCAGCAGCCCGGCGGGTGTGGTTGACACTGAAGCTTTCTTT. It yields the protein CASSPAGVVDTEAFF. The chain employs TRBV10-1 and TRBJ1-1; D is uncertain. The CDR3 is 15 amino acids. Trimming took 6 bases from V and 3 from J, leaving 17 bases between them. Germline CDR1 is WNHNN and CDR2 is SYGVQD (reference sequence).

The chain recombines TRBV19 with TRBJ1-5, with 8 bases lining up with TRBD1. Trimming cost V 9 bases and J 3 bases; bases outside gene matches: 4. This CDR3 contains 13 residues. Germline assignment: CDR1 LNHDA and CDR2 SQIVND (reference sequence). The CDR3 DNA follows: TGTGCCAGCGGACAGGGTTACAATCAGCCCCAGCATTTT. As protein: CASGQGYNQPQHF.

The chain joins TRBV2 to TRBJ1-2; TRBD1 is a possible D gene (6 bases). Deletions cut 7 bases from V and 8 bases from J, with 17 bases between. Germline loops: CDR1 SNHLY, CDR2 FYNNEI. The CDR3 contains 13 residues. CDR3 sequence reads: CASIPGGAGGYTF. CDR3 sequence (DNA): TGTGCCAGCATCCCCGGGGGGGCTGGAGGCTACACCTTC.

The count of this clone is one. The J gene is TRBJ1-1, the V gene TRBV2, with 7 nucleotides matching TRBD1. V shed 6 bases and J 7 bases; nucleotides not matched to a gene: 2. This CDR3 has 11 amino acids. CDR1 is SNHLY, CDR2 FYNNEI, per germline. The CDR3 spells CASRRQGEAFF. CDR3 bases: TGTGCCAGCAGAAGACAGGGTGAAGCTTTCTTT.

This clone was seen only once. The rearrangement uses TRBV5-1 and TRBJ1-1; D ambiguous. Germline CDR1 and CDR2: SGHRS and YFSETQ. The CDR3 extends over 14 amino acids. V gave up 5 bases and J gave up 1 base, with 12 bases separating them. CDR3 loop: CASSPQPSNTEAFF. The CDR3 DNA reads TGCGCCAGCAGTCCACAGCCATCGAACACTGAAGCTTTCTTT.

The chain couples TRBV3-1 (or the pseudogene TRBV3-2) to TRBJ2-1, with 10 bases fitting TRBD2. The CDR3 is 14 amino acids. The germline CDR1 and CDR2 sequences are LGHDT and YNNKEL (reference sequence). Trimming at V came to 7 bases and at J to 7 bases, leaving 7 bases not matched to a gene. CDR3 bases: TGTGCCAGCACTTTGAGCGGGAGGGGGAATGAGCAGTTCTTC. Amino acid sequence: CASTLSGRGNEQFF.

The rearrangement joins TRBV6-6 to TRBJ1-6; TRBD1 is a possible D gene (6 bases). CDR3 length: 18 amino acids. Germline loops: CDR1 MNHNY, CDR2 SVGAGI (reference sequence). V lost 5 bases and J lost 6, with 23 bases in between. The CDR3 nucleotides read TGTGCCAGCAGTCCTAGACCGGGACACATAACTACTAATTCACCCCTCCACTTT. Residues: CASSPRPGHITTNSPLHF.

This clone was seen only a few times. The chain carries TRBV28 and TRBJ1-1; D remains ambiguous. Germline assignment: CDR1 MDHEN and CDR2 SYDVKM. The ends were cut back, 6 bases at V and 6 bases at J, with 8 bases in the middle. The CDR3 is 11 residues long. The DNA for the CDR3 is TGTGCCAGCAGGGGCTCAGCTGAAGCTTTCTTT. Its protein is CASRGSAEAFF.